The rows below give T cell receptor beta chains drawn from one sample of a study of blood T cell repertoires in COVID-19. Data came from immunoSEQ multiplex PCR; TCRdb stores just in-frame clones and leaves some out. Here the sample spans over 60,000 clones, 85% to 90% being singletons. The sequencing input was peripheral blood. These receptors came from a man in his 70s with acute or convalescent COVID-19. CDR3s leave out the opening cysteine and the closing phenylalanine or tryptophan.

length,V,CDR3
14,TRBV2,ASSELGASNTGELF
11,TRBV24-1,ATSDLLFPEQF
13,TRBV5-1,ASSNRDSHNSPLH
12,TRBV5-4,ASTRIGTGHGYT
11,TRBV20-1,SASSGTYNEQF
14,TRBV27,ASRSTGIATNEKLF
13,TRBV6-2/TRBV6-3,ASSQGRQGPQPQH
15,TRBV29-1,SVKNPGTDYVNYGYT
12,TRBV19,ASSVGQGARKLF
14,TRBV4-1,ASSQDLPLSGNTIY
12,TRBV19,ASSIAGLIPSLY
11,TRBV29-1,SVKADFNQPQH
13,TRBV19,ASSMLAGYRDTQY
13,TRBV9,ASSAEVGANSPLH
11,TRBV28,ANGQAGRYEQY
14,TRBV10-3,AISDGMTGGASGYT
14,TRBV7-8,ASSLGAGERADTQY
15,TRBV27,ASRSRWGQGARETQY